What follows are 19 T cell receptor beta chains derived from one specimen sequenced in a study of blood T cells in healthy people across ages. A second PCR, run for roughly 7 to 11 cycles, used a sample-barcoded 5' primer plus a J-beta primer mix. TCRdb reanalysed the 5' RACE reads using MiXCR and keeps one entry per CDR3 protein. The sample holds some 860,000 distinct CDR3 sequences, 45% to 70% seen once. Material: blood. The receptors here all came from a man aged 35 to 55 in good health.

V gene TRBV13 combines with J gene TRBJ2-1; 14 bases are a match to TRBD2. Germline V CDR1 and CDR2: PRHDT, FYEKMQ (reference sequence). Unmatched junction bases numbered 16, after V lost 7 bases and J lost 8 bases. The CDR3 is 18 residues long. CDR3 DNA: TGTGCCAGCACCCCGGGACTAGCGGGAGCTCACTCGTTCGATGAGCAGTTCTTC. It codes for CASTPGLAGAHSFDEQFF.

This clonotype has just a few counts. V and J are TRBV5-5 and TRBJ2-3; 8 bases line up with TRBD1. V was pared by 4 bases and J by 3 bases, with 10 bases of the junction left unmatched. Germline CDR1 is SGHKS and CDR2 is YYEKEE (reference sequence). This CDR3 comprises 16 residues. The chain's CDR3 is CASSPDRARLTDTQYF. The CDR3 DNA reads as TGTGCCAGCAGCCCGGACAGGGCCCGGTTGACAGATACGCAGTATTTT.

The chain combines TRBV20-1 with TRBJ2-5; D call uncertain. This CDR3 contains 12 residues. Per germline, CDR1 DFQATT and CDR2 SNEGSKA (reference sequence). The ends were cut back, 3 bases at V and 5 bases at J, with 10 bases in the middle. CDR3 DNA: TGCAGTGCTAGGGAATGGATGGAGACCCAGTACTTC. Protein sequence: CSAREWMETQYF.

The V call is TRBV5-1, the J call TRBJ2-5; TRBD1 is a possible D gene (6 bases). The CDR3 is made up of 14 amino acids. Germline V gives CDR1 SGHRS, CDR2 YFSETQ. V was pared by 4 bases and J by 3 bases, with 13 bases between. The CDR3 bases are TGCGCCAGCAGCGTGCATCCAGGGGAAGAGACCCAGTACTTC. Its protein is CASSVHPGEETQYF.

The chain is built from TRBV20-1 and TRBJ1-4; 9 bases fit TRBD1. There are 14 residues in the CDR3. Trimming at V came to 2 bases and at J to 5 bases, leaving 3 bases not matched to a gene. Germline lookup yields CDR1 DFQATT and CDR2 SNEGSKA (reference sequence). The CDR3 sequence is CSARPTGGNEKLFF. The CDR3 DNA reads as TGCAGTGCTAGACCCACAGGGGGCAATGAAAAACTGTTTTTT.

The gene calls are TRBV9 and TRBJ2-1; D ambiguous. Trimming left V 0 bases short and J 6 bases short, with 16 bases between. Germline CDR1 is SGDLS and CDR2 is YYNGEE. The CDR3 is 16 residues long. CDR3 loop: CASSVAWASPFNEQFF. The CDR3 DNA is TGTGCCAGCAGCGTAGCGTGGGCTAGTCCATTCAATGAGCAGTTCTTC. The entire variable domain, with the rest obtained from reference TRBV9 and TRBJ2-1, is as follows: DSGVTQTPKHLITATGQRVTLRCSPRSGDLSVYWYQQSLDQGLQFLIQYYNGEERAKGNILERFSAQQFPDLHSELNLSSLELGDSALYFCASSVAWASPFNEQFFGPGTRLTVL.

This clonotype was detected only a few times. The chain joins TRBV25-1 to TRBJ2-5; 7 nucleotides agree with TRBD1. Trimming removed 5 bases from V and 5 bases from J; junction bases left unmatched: 8. The length of the CDR3 is 14 residues. Germline CDR1 reads MGHDK; CDR2 reads SYGVNS. Here the CDR3 DNA reads TGTGCCAGCAGTAACACAGGGGAAGGGGAGACCCAGTACTTC. This codes for CASSNTGEGETQYF. Full variable domain (missing parts from reference TRBV25-1 and TRBJ2-5): EADIYQTPRYLVIGTGKKITLECSQTMGHDKMYWYQQDPGMELHLIHYSYGVNSTEKGDLSSESTVSRIRTEHFPLTLESARPSHTSQYLCASSNTGEGETQYFGPGTRLLVL.

This chain joins TRBV20-1 and TRBJ2-5; D not certain. The J call may be wrong; the DNA end is better matched by TRBJ2-7. Germline CDR1 is DFQATT and CDR2 is SNEGSKA (reference sequence). CDR3 length: 9 amino acids. For the CDR3, the DNA is TGCAGTGGGTCTAGCGAGCAGTACTTC. Its protein product is CSGSSEQYF.

The chain carries TRBV28 and TRBJ2-5; D is perhaps TRBD1 or TRBD2 (6 bases each). From germline, CDR1 is MDHEN and CDR2 SYDVKM. The CDR3 runs 13 residues. The V end lost 2 bases, the J end lost 11 bases, and 15 bases lay between the germline ends. The CDR3 DNA is TGTGCCAGCAGTTTAGGGACAAGTCGGGAGCAGTACTTC. It specifies CASSLGTSREQYF.

This clonotype was seen once. J is TRBJ2-4 and V is TRBV12-3 or TRBV12-4; D uncertain. Near its end, the DNA agrees better with TRBJ2-7, so the J call may be wrong. The CDR3 is 14 amino acids. The CDR3 DNA reads TGTGCCAGCAGTTTCTCCCGAGAGGCTTCCGAGCAGTACTTC. Translation: CASSFSREASEQYF.

The chain uses TRBV20-1 and TRBJ2-7; 10 bases are shared with TRBD1. CDR1 and CDR2 (germline): DFQATT, SNEGSKA (reference sequence). The CDR3 contains 14 residues. With V trimmed by 5 bases and J by 4 bases, 8 bases remained unmatched. Written as DNA, the CDR3 is TGCAGTGCTTTTGCCGGGACAGGGGAGTACGAGCAGTACTTC. This sequence encodes CSAFAGTGEYEQYF.

In its sample, this clonotype was seen many times. The chain combines TRBV10-3 with TRBJ2-7; D is unclear. This CDR3 region has 14 residues. CDR1 ENHRY and CDR2 SYGVKD come from the germline V gene. V was trimmed by 0 bases and J by 2 bases, leaving 8 bases between them. DNA of the CDR3: TGTGCCATCAGTGAGTCGCAGTCACCCTACGAGCAGTACTTC. Residues: CAISESQSPYEQYF.

This clonotype was counted ten times or more. This sequence joins TRBV6-5 and TRBJ2-1, with 10 bases fitting TRBD2. The CDR3 has 15 amino acids. The germline gives CDR1 MNHEY, CDR2 SVGAGI. V lost 5 bases and J lost 2; bases outside the gene matches: 3. In nucleotides, the CDR3 is TGTGCCAGCAGTCCTAGCGGGGGACCCTACAATGAGCAGTTCTTC. This encodes CASSPSGGPYNEQFF.

There are a few counts of this clonotype. The chain links TRBV20-1 to TRBJ2-7, with D tentatively TRBD1 (5 bases). CDR1 and CDR2 (germline): DFQATT, SNEGSKA (reference sequence). The CDR3 consists of 13 residues. V lost 6 bases to trimming and J lost 2 bases, with 14 bases between them. The CDR3 reads CSAWTQQTYEQYF. CDR3 sequence (DNA): TGCAGTGCATGGACACAACAGACCTACGAGCAGTACTTC.

V usage is TRBV2 and J usage is TRBJ1-2; D remains ambiguous. CDR1 and CDR2 from the germline V gene are SNHLY and FYNNEI. Trimming took off 8 bases at V and 2 bases at J, with 12 bases between the two ends. This CDR3 is 13 amino acids long. For the CDR3, the DNA is TGTGCCAGCTATGGAGGGAACAACTATGGCTACACCTTC. Protein sequence: CASYGGNNYGYTF.

The J gene is TRBJ2-1, the V gene TRBV4-2; D is unclear. The CDR3 has 16 residues. Per germline, CDR1 LGHNA and CDR2 YNFKEQ. The V and J ends lost 0 bases and 2 bases respectively, with 11 bases between them. CDR3 nucleotides: TGTGCCAGCAGCCAAGATGCAGAGTCCACCTACAATGAGCAGTTCTTC. This sequence encodes CASSQDAESTYNEQFF.

This clonotype was observed a handful of times. V is TRBV29-1 and J is TRBJ2-7, with 9 bases aligning to TRBD2. V shed 7 bases, J shed 3 bases, and the junction held 16 bases outside the gene matches. The length of the CDR3 is 16 residues. Germline loops: CDR1 SQVTM, CDR2 ANQGSEA. CDR3 region: CSAASKLAGTSYEQYF. CDR3 nucleotides: TGCAGCGCGGCCTCCAAACTAGCGGGCACTAGCTACGAGCAGTACTTC.

This clonotype was observed a few times. This chain links TRBV5-1 with TRBJ2-7; D possibly corresponds to TRBD2 (6 bases). The CDR3 extends over 15 amino acids. V dropped 4 bases and J dropped 2 bases, with 16 bases sitting between them. Germline CDR1 and CDR2: SGHRS and YFSETQ. The DNA for the CDR3 is TGCGCCAGCAGCACGGGACTTTCCCCCGCCTACGAGCAGTACTTC. Its protein is CASSTGLSPAYEQYF.

This clonotype was seen more than once but under ten times. This chain links TRBV12-3 or TRBV12-4 with TRBJ2-3, with a weak D call TRBD2 (7 bases). The CDR3 spans 15 residues. V was cut by 4 bases and J by 0 bases, with 11 bases left in between. CDR3 sequence: CASSWGGRSTDTQYF. CDR3 nucleotide sequence: TGTGCCAGCAGTTGGGGGGGCAGGAGCACAGATACGCAGTATTTT.